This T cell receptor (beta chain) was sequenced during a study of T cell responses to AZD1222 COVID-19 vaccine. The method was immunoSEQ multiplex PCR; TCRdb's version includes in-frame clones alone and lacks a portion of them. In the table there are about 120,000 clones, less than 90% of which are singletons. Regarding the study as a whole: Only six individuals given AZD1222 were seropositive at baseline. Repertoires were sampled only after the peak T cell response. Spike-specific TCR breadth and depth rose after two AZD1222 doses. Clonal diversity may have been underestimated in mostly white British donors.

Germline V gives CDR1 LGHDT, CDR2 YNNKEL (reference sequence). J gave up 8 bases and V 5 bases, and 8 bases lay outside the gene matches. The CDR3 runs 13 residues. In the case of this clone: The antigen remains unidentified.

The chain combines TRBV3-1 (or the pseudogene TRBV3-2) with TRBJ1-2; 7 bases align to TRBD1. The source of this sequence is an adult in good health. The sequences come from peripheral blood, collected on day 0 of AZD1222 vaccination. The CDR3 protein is CASSFQQGFGYTF. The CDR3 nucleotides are TGTGCCAGCAGCTTCCAACAGGGGTTCGGCTACACCTTC.